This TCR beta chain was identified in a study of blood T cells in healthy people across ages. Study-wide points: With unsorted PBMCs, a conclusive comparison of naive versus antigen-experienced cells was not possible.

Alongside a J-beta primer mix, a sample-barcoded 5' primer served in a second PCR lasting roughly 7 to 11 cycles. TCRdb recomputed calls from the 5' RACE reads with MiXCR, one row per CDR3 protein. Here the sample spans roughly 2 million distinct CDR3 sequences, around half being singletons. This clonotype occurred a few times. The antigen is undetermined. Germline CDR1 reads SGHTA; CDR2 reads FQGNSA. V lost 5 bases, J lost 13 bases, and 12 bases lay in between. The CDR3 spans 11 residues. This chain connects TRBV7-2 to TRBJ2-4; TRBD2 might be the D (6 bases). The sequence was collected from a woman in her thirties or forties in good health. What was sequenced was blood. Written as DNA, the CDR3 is TGTGCCAGCAGCAACCGGGACTGGCAGTACTTC. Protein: CASSNRDWQYF.